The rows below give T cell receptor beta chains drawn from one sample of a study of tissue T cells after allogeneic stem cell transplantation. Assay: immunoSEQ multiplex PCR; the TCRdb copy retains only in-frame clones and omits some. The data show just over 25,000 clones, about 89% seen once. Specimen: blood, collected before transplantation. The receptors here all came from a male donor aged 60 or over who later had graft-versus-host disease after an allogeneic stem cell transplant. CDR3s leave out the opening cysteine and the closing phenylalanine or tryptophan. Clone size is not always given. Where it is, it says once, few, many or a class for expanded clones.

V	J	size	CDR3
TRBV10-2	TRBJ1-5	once	ASSHPGQGASQPQH
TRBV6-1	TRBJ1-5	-	ASSEGNQPQH
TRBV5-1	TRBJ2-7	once	ASSSDRGTWQY
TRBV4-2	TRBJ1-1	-	ASSQPDRGPAAF
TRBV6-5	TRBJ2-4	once	ASQSSRGIQY
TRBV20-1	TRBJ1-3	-	SASKGGFGNTIY
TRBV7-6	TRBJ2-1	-	ASSLGGSYNEQF
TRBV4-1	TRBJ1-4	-	ASNLRATALNEKLF
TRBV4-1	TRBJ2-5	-	ASKRRILAGGLRETQY
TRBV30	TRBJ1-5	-	AWCRQGNQPQH
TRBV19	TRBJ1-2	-	ASSIIGGGTESYGYT
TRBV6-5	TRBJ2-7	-	ASSYPGSYEQY
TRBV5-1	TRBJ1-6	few	ASSLEGRGESPLH
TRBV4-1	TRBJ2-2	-	ASSQEAGANTGELF
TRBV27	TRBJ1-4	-	ASRTDGATNEKLF
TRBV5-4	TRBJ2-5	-	ASSLAGGITQY
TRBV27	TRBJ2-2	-	ASSFGANTGELF
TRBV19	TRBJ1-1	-	ATKYQTGNTEAF
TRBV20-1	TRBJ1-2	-	SAEDRDGYT
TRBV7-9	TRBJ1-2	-	ASSRDSFYGYT